This passage covers 18 T cell receptor beta chains from one sample sequenced in a study of T cells in Graves' hyperthyroidism and ophthalmopathy. From RNA transcripts, TCR beta CDR3 regions were amplified. TCR CDR3 underwent first-round RT-PCR with the HTBI primer set. TCRdb independently ran MiXCR on the multiplex PCR reads; one entry per CDR3 protein. The repertoire has 350,000 to 450,000 distinct CDR3 sequences, roughly 13% of them found once; the top ten carry 25% to 30%. The sample was blood. These receptor sequences come from a man aged 50 to 60 with Graves' ophthalmopathy.

This clonotype has only one observation. The gene calls are TRBV7-2 and TRBJ2-3, with 8 positions matching TRBD2. The CDR3 is 15 residues long. The junction had 9 bases not matched to a gene; V was cut back by 5 bases and J by 5 bases. The germline CDR1 and CDR2 sequences are SGHTA and FQGNSA. The CDR3 region is CASSRTAGVGDTQYF. CDR3 sequence (DNA): TGTGCCAGCAGCAGAACAGCGGGAGTGGGAGATACGCAGTATTTT.

The chain's CDR3 is CASSLDTGGLIYGYTF. The CDR3 nucleotides are TGTGCCAGCAGCTTAGATACAGGGGGCCTCATCTATGGCTACACCTTC. The chain carries TRBV11-2 and TRBJ1-2; 9 bases match TRBD1. This CDR3 has 16 residues. V lost 0 bases to trimming and J lost 4 bases; unmatched junction nucleotides: 6. CDR1 and CDR2 (germline): SGHAT, FQNNGV.

This clonotype was seen only a few times. V is TRBV9 and J is TRBJ2-3; tentative D call: TRBD1 (6 bases). The CDR3 is made up of 18 amino acids. Germline V lookup: CDR1 SGDLS, CDR2 YYNGEE. With 5 bases removed from V and 3 bases from J, the gap between germline ends came to 25 bases. CDR3 nucleotides: TGTGCCAGCAGTTTTCGGACTTCCTGGAGAGGGGGTACAGATACGCAGTATTTT. Its translation is CASSFRTSWRGGTDTQYF.

This clonotype was detected a few times. J is TRBJ1-5 and V is TRBV19; D is uncertain. The V end was cut by 3 bases, the J end by 2 bases, with 11 bases between. The CDR3 contains 15 residues. The germline V gene has CDR1 LNHDA and CDR2 SQIVND (reference sequence). CDR3 sequence (DNA): TGTGCCAGTAGTATTGTGTCGACCCGCAATCAGCCCCAGCATTTT. Translating gives CASSIVSTRNQPQHF.

This clonotype was counted at least ten times. The chain is built from TRBV2 and TRBJ1-6; D is ambiguous. Germline V gene data show CDR1 as SNHLY and CDR2 as FYNNEI. The V end was cut by 6 bases, the J end by 8 bases, with 11 bases between. The CDR3 has 13 amino acids. Here the CDR3 reads CASRSTVDSPLHF. The CDR3 region has the DNA TGTGCCAGCAGGAGTACGGTTGATTCACCCCTCCACTTT.

This clonotype was counted many times. This rearrangement joins TRBV4-1 to TRBJ1-1; possibly TRBD1 for D (6 bases). Deletions cut 1 base from V and 1 base from J, with 7 bases between. This CDR3 has 14 residues. Germline V lookup: CDR1 MGHRA, CDR2 YSYEKL. CDR3 in amino acids: CASSQGTANTEAFF. CDR3 DNA: TGCGCCAGCAGCCAAGGGACAGCGAACACTGAAGCTTTCTTT.

This chain joins TRBV4-2 and TRBJ2-2; no clear D gene. V lost 8 bases to trimming and J lost 3 bases, with 10 bases between them. This CDR3 region has 13 residues. The germline CDR1 and CDR2 sequences are LGHNA and YNFKEQ. In DNA form, the CDR3 reads TGTGCCAGCGGGGTGTCGGACACCGGGGAGCTGTTTTTT. Residues: CASGVSDTGELFF.

This clonotype appeared many times. This chain connects TRBV7-3 to TRBJ2-1; D perhaps matches TRBD2 (7 bases). The length of the CDR3 is 16 residues. Trimming stripped 1 base from V and 5 bases from J, with 15 bases between. From germline, CDR1 is SGHTA and CDR2 FQGTGA. For the CDR3, the DNA is TGTGCCAGCAGCTTAAATGGGGGGGACAAAAACAATGAGCAGTTCTTC. Translated: CASSLNGGDKNNEQFF.

This clonotype was observed at least ten times. V is TRBV20-1 and J is TRBJ2-1; TRBD2 matches 10 bases. The length of the CDR3 is 15 residues. V lost 6 bases to trimming and J lost 3 bases; unmatched junction nucleotides: 8. Germline V CDR1 and CDR2: DFQATT, SNEGSKA (reference sequence). The CDR3 DNA follows: TGCAGTGCGACGAAAGCGGGAGGGCTCTACAATGAGCAGTTCTTC. This sequence encodes CSATKAGGLYNEQFF.

Written as DNA, the CDR3 is TGTGCCAGCAGCCAGGGGTGGGAGGGGGAGCAGTACTTC. It specifies CASSQGWEGEQYF. This chain uses TRBV9 with TRBJ2-7; tentative D call: TRBD2 (7 bases). CDR3 length: 13 residues. From germline, CDR1 is SGDLS and CDR2 YYNGEE. Deletions cut 4 bases from V and 7 bases from J, with 15 bases between.

In its sample, this clonotype was seen many times. The chain has TRBV6-6 and TRBJ2-2; 8 bases line up with TRBD2. The trim removed 2 bases at V and 4 bases at J, leaving 3 bases unmatched. The CDR3 runs to 15 residues. Germline lookup yields CDR1 MNHNY and CDR2 SVGAGI (reference sequence). The CDR3 loop is CASSYGSGITGELFF. The CDR3 coding sequence is TGTGCCAGCAGTTACGGTAGCGGGATCACCGGGGAGCTGTTTTTT.

Many counts were recorded for this clonotype. This chain's CDR3 is CASSFAGGEQYF. The CDR3 DNA follows: TGTGCCAGCAGTTTTGCAGGGGGCGAGCAGTACTTC. V is TRBV12-3 or TRBV12-4 and J is TRBJ2-7; 7 bases match TRBD1. The V and J ends lost 3 bases and 6 bases, in that order; junction bases with no gene match: 2. CDR3 length: 12 amino acids.

This clonotype occurred many times. This sequence joins TRBV30 and TRBJ2-3; D is perhaps TRBD1 or TRBD2 (5 bases each). V gave up 4 bases and J gave up 2 bases, with 13 bases separating them. The CDR3 extends over 14 amino acids. Germline CDR1 is GTSNPN and CDR2 is SVGIG (reference sequence). CDR3 loop: CAWTRTGPTDTQYF. CDR3 sequence (DNA): TGTGCCTGGACCCGGACGGGACCCACAGATACGCAGTATTTT.

Many counts were recorded for this clonotype. This rearrangement joins TRBV7-8 to TRBJ1-2; unclear D gene. Between the trimmed V and J ends, which lost 1 base and 4 bases, there was a span of 13 bases. The CDR3 is made up of 15 amino acids. Germline lookup yields CDR1 SGHVS and CDR2 FQNEAQ. The CDR3 loop reads CASSLVYGEGYGYTF. The CDR3 DNA reads as TGTGCCAGCAGCTTAGTATATGGCGAGGGCTATGGCTACACCTTC.

The V call is TRBV30, the J call TRBJ2-5; TRBD2 aligns across 12 bases. V dropped 0 bases and J dropped 2; count of bases not matched to a gene: 4. CDR1 and CDR2 (germline): GTSNPN, SVGIG (reference sequence). The CDR3 covers 16 residues. The DNA of the CDR3 is TGTGCCTGGAGTGTACTAGCGGGAGGAATACAAGAGACCCAGTACTTC. Translated, it gives CAWSVLAGGIQETQYF.

V and J are TRBV2 and TRBJ2-7; either TRBD1 or TRBD2 may fit D (5 bases each). CDR3 length: 16 amino acids. Trimming removed 0 bases from V and 2 bases from J, with 14 bases in between. CDR1 is SNHLY and CDR2 is FYNNEI in the germline V gene. The CDR3, as DNA: TGTGCCAGCAGTGAAGCGGCCCGGACGGGACCCTACGAGCAGTACTTC. It yields the protein CASSEAARTGPYEQYF.

This clonotype was recorded at least ten times. This chain joins TRBV3-1 and TRBJ1-3; D is undetermined. The CDR3 is 13 residues long. Germline loops: CDR1 LGHDT, CDR2 YNNKEL (reference sequence). V gave up 4 bases and J gave up 4 bases, with 8 bases separating them. CDR3 residues: CASSPTLGNTIYF. CDR3 DNA: TGTGCCAGCAGCCCTACGTTGGGAAACACCATATATTTT.

The sample holds a few counts of this clonotype. V gene TRBV13 combines with J gene TRBJ1-3; D possibly corresponds to TRBD1 (6 bases). The length of the CDR3 is 16 residues. Germline V gene lookup returns CDR1 PRHDT and CDR2 FYEKMQ (reference sequence). Trimming cost V 8 bases and J 0 bases, with 17 bases left between them. In DNA, the CDR3 is TGTGCCAGCGGTAGCCAGGGGTTCCGCTCTGGAAACACCATATATTTT. Protein product: CASGSQGFRSGNTIYF.